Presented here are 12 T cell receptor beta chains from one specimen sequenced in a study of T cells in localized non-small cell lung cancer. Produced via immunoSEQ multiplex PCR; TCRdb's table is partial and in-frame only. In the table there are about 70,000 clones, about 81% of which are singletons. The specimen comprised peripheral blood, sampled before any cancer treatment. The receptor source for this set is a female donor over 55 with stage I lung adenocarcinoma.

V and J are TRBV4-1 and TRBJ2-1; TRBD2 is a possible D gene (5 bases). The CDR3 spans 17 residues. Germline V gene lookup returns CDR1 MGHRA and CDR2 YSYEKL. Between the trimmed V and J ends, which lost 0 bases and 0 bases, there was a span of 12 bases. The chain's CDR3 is CASSQDPPGNSYNEQFF. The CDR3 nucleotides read TGCGCCAGCAGCCAAGATCCCCCCGGGAACTCCTACAATGAGCAGTTCTTC.

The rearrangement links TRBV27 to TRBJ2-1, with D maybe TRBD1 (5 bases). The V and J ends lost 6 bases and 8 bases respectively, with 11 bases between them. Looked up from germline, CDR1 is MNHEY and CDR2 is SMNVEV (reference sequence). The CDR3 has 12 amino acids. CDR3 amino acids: CASSPQGDEQFF. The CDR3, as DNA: TGTGCCAGCAGCCCTCAAGGGGATGAGCAGTTCTTC.

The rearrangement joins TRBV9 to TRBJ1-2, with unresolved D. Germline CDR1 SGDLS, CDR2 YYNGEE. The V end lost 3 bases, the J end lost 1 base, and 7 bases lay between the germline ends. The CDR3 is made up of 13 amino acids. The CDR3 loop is CASSDRINYGYTF. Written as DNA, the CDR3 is TGTGCCAGCAGCGACCGAATTAACTATGGCTACACCTTC.

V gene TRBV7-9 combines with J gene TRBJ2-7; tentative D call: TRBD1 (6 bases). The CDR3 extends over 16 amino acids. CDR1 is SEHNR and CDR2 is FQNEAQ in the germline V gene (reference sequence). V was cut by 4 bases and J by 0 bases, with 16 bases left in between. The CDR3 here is CASSSLNSDSSYEQYF. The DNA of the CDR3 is TGTGCCAGCAGCTCCTTAAACTCGGACAGCTCCTACGAGCAGTACTTC.

CDR3 nucleotide sequence: TGTGCCAGCAAACAGACCAACACTGAAGCTTTCTTT. Protein sequence: CASKQTNTEAFF. The rearrangement uses TRBV2 and TRBJ1-1; unclear D gene. This CDR3 comprises 12 residues. Per the germline V gene, CDR1 is SNHLY and CDR2 is FYNNEI. Trimming removed 7 bases from V and 2 bases from J, with 8 bases in between.

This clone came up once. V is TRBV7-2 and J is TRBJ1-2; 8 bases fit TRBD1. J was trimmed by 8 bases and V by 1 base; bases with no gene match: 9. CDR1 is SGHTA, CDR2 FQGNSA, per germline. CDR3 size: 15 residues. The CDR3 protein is CASSLVRQGALGYTF. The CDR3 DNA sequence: TGTGCCAGCAGCTTAGTCCGGCAGGGGGCTTTGGGCTACACCTTC.

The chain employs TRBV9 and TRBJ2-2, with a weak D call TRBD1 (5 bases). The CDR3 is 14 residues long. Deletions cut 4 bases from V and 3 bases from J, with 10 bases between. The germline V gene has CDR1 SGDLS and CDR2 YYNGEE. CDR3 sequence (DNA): TGTGCCAGCAGCTCATTAGGGGACACCGGGGAGCTGTTTTTT. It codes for CASSSLGDTGELFF.

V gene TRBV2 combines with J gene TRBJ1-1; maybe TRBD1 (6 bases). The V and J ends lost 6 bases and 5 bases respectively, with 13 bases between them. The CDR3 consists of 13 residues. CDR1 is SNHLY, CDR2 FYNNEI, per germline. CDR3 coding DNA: TGTGCCAGCAGCGATTTAGGGGGAACTGAAGCTTTCTTT. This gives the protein CASSDLGGTEAFF.

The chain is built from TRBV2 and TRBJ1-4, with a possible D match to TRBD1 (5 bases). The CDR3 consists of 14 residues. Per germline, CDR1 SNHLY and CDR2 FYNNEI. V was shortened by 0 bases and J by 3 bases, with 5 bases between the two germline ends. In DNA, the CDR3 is TGTGCCAGCAGTGAAGCAGGGGCTAATGAAAAACTGTTTTTT. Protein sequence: CASSEAGANEKLFF. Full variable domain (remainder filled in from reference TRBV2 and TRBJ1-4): EPEVTQTPSHQVTQMGQEVILRCVPISNHLYFYWYRQILGQKVEFLVSFYNNEISEKSEIFDDQFSVERPDGSNFTLKIRSTKLEDSAMYFCASSEAGANEKLFFGSGTQLSVL.

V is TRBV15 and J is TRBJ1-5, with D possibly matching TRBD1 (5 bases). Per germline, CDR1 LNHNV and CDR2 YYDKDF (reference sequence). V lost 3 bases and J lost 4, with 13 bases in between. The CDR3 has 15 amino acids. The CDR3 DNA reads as TGTGCCACCAGCAGTCAACGGGGGTGGAATCAGCCCCAGCATTTT. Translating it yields CATSSQRGWNQPQHF.

CDR3 sequence (DNA): TGTGCCAGCAGCTTAGGCGCTAGCGGTTTCCAAGAGACCCAGTACTTC. Protein product: CASSLGASGFQETQYF. The rearrangement joins TRBV7-7 to TRBJ2-5; 7 bases fit TRBD2. Germline V gene data show CDR1 as SSHAT and CDR2 as FNYEAQ (reference sequence). Trimming cost V 1 base and J 1 base; bases outside gene matches: 6. The CDR3 sequence is 16 residues long.

CDR3 protein: CASSPPGFTNQPQHF. The CDR3 DNA reads as TGTGCCAGCAGCCCACCCGGATTTACCAATCAGCCCCAGCATTTT. The rearrangement links TRBV7-3 to TRBJ1-5; no firm D call. Trimming shortened V by 5 bases and J by 3 bases, and 14 bases separated the two germline ends. Germline lookup yields CDR1 SGHTA and CDR2 FQGTGA. CDR3 length: 15 residues.